The next 9 T cell receptor beta chains were all read from a single sample in a study of CD4+ T cells in melanoma. This table comes from immunoSEQ multiplex PCR, and its TCRdb copy is limited to in-frame clones, with some not included. This sample carries more than 15,000 clones, less than 85% of them seen once, and the ten largest clones take 9.5% to 15%. Sequenced sample: cells from a culture (not recorded whether cultured in vitro). Receptors originate from a human donor with melanoma.

This rearrangement joins TRBV7-9 to TRBJ2-7; TRBD1 matches 12 bases. The CDR3 is made up of 15 amino acids. Germline V gives CDR1 SEHNR, CDR2 FQNEAQ (reference sequence). The J segment lost 2 bases and the V segment lost 5 bases, leaving 4 bases of the junction unmatched. CDR3: CASSRGQGAPYEQYF. CDR3 nucleotide sequence: TGTGCCAGCAGCCGGGGACAGGGGGCCCCCTACGAGCAGTACTTC.

This clone was observed a single time. The gene calls are TRBV18 and TRBJ2-3, with 9 bases fitting TRBD1. The length of the CDR3 is 15 residues. Germline V gene sequence: CDR1 KGHSH, CDR2 LQKENI. The trim removed 2 bases at V and 4 bases at J, leaving 4 bases unmatched. CDR3 nucleotides: TGTGCCAGCTCACCAACGGGACAGGGATCAGATACGCAGTATTTT. Translated, it gives CASSPTGQGSDTQYF.

The J gene is TRBJ1-1, the V gene TRBV9; TRBD1 matches at 7 bases. The CDR3 loop spans 14 amino acids. The ends lost 4 bases at V and 1 base at J; junction bases unmatched: 4. Germline CDR1 reads SGDLS; CDR2 reads YYNGEE. CDR3 coding DNA: TGTGCCAGCAGCTCCGGGACAGAGAACACTGAAGCTTTCTTT. This codes for CASSSGTENTEAFF.

Only one count was recorded for this clone. The J gene is TRBJ2-5, the V gene TRBV7-9; D perhaps matches TRBD2 (6 bases). V shed 8 bases and J shed 0 bases, with 16 bases lying between them. Per the germline V gene, CDR1 is SEHNR and CDR2 is FQNEAQ (reference sequence). This CDR3 region has 15 residues. This chain's CDR3 is CASSSGTPYQETQYF. CDR3 nucleotide sequence: TGTGCCAGCTCCTCCGGGACTCCTTACCAAGAGACCCAGTACTTC.

The J gene is TRBJ1-5, the V gene TRBV11-3, with a weak D call TRBD1 (5 bases). V was cut by 5 bases and J by 4 bases, with 15 bases left in between. The germline V gene encodes CDR1 SGHNT and CDR2 YENEEA. The CDR3 loop spans 15 amino acids. Here the CDR3 reads CASSHVGVVNQPQHF. CDR3 bases: TGTGCCAGCAGCCATGTAGGGGTGGTGAATCAGCCCCAGCATTTT.

This chain links TRBV18 with TRBJ1-2, with 11 bases fitting TRBD1. Germline trimming cut 2 bases from V and 4 bases from J; bases unmatched to any gene: 0. The CDR3 is 14 residues long. Germline CDR1 is KGHSH and CDR2 is LQKENI. This CDR3 reads CASSPGTGGYGYTF. The CDR3 DNA follows: TGTGCCAGCTCACCAGGGACAGGGGGCTATGGCTACACCTTC.

The rearrangement links TRBV2 to TRBJ2-2; weak D call: TRBD1 (5 bases). There are 14 residues in the CDR3. The V end lost 6 bases, the J end lost 1 base, and 9 bases lay between the germline ends. Per germline, CDR1 SNHLY and CDR2 FYNNEI. The CDR3 bases are TGTGCCAGCAGGGGCGACAGGAACACCGGGGAGCTGTTTTTT. The encoded protein is CASRGDRNTGELFF.

The chain recombines TRBV5-1 with TRBJ2-6, with D possibly matching TRBD2 (7 bases). The V and J ends lost 0 bases and 1 base respectively, with 14 bases between them. Germline V gene lookup returns CDR1 SGHRS and CDR2 YFSETQ. The CDR3 runs to 18 residues. CDR3 DNA sequence: TGCGCCAGCAGCTTGGTTCCCCGGGGGGCTTCTGGGGCCAACGTCCTGACTTTC. Translation gives CASSLVPRGASGANVLTF.

The chain uses TRBV23-1 and TRBJ1-3; no reliable D call. TRBV23-1 is designated an ORF whose function remains uncertain. The V end was cut by 0 bases, the J end by 4 bases, with 10 bases between. The CDR3 is made up of 15 amino acids. The DNA for the CDR3 is TGCGCCAGCAGTCAATCGGGCGGGAGAGGAAACACCATATATTTT. Its translation is CASSQSGGRGNTIYF.